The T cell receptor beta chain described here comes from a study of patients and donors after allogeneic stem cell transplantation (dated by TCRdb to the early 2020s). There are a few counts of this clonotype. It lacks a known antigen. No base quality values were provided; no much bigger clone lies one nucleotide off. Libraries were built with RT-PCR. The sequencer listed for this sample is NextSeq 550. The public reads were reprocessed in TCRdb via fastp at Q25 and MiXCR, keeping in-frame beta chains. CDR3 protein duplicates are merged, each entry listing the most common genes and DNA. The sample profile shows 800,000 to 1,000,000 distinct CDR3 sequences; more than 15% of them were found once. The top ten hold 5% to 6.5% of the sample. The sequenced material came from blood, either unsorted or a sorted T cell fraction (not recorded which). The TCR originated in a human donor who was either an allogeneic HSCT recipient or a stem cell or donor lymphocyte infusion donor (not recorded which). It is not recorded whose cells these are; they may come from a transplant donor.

CDR3 loop: CASSFLGTSTDTQYF. The DNA reads TGTGCCAGCAGTTTCTTGGGGACTAGCACAGATACGCAGTATTTT. Recombination connected TRBV12-3 or TRBV12-4 to TRBJ2-3; the best D guess is TRBD2, with 6 bases matching. From cysteine to phenylalanine, the CDR3 is 15 amino acids long. Only the CDR3 DNA is retained, 45 bases long and in frame from the first base. V was cut back by 3 bases and J by 0 bases, leaving a gap of 10 bases between them.